This T cell receptor (beta chain) was found in a study of Ad26.COV2.S vaccination and SARS-CoV-2 variants. General study points: Vaccinees reportedly had broad spike-specific CD8+ and CD4+ T cell responses. The study found higher spike-specific TCR breadth in vaccine than placebo recipients.

Trimming took 6 bases from V and 4 from J, leaving 7 bases between them. The CDR3 loop spans 12 amino acids. Germline CDR1 reads MDHEN; CDR2 reads SYDVKM. The protocol was immunoSEQ multiplex PCR, while the TCRdb copy is restricted to in-frame clones and leaves out a portion. The sample includes around 300,000 clones, approximately 86% seen only once; the top ten take approximately 11%. Indicated treatment: over 15 received Ad26.COV2.S at low or high dose, single or two shots; five or six received placebo; per-sample allocation not given. The study sampled participants on day 63 after the first vaccine or placebo injection. This clone has only one observation. Antigen specificity is unknown. Other DNA sequences in the sample encode the same CDR3.

The V and J genes are TRBV28 and TRBJ1-5, with D unclear. This clonotype was obtained from a person aged 18-60 years who received the Ad26.COV2.S COVID-19 vaccine or a placebo. The source was peripheral blood, collected in a trial of Ad26.COV2.S vaccine versus placebo. The CDR3 DNA reads TGTGCCAGCAGCCTAGGAAATCAGCCCCAGCATTTT. Its protein product is CASSLGNQPQHF.